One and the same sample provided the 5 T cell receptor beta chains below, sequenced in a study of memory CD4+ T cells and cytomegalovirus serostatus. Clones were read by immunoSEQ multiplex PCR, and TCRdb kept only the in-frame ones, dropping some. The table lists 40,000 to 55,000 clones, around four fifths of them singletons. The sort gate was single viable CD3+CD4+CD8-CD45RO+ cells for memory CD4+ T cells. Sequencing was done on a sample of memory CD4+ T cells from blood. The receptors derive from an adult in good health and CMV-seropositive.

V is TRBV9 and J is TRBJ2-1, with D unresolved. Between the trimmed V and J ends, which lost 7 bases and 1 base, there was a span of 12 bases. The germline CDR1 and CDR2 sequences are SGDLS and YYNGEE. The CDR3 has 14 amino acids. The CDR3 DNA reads TGTGCCAGCTCAGCCAGGCTATCCTACAATGAGCAGTTCTTC. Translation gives CASSARLSYNEQFF.

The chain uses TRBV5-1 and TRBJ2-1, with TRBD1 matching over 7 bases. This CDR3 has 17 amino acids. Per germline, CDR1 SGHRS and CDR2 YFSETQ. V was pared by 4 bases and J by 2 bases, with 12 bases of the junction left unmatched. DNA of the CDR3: TGCGCCAGCAGCCTTGCCCCCGGCCAGGGGGCCTACAATGAGCAGTTCTTC. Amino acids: CASSLAPGQGAYNEQFF.

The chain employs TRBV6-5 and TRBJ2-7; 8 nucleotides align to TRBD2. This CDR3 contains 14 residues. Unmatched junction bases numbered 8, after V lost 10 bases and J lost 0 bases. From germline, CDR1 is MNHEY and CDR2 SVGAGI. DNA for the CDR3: TGTGCCACACACCCAGCGGGGGCCTCCTACGAGCAGTACTTC. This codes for CATHPAGASYEQYF.

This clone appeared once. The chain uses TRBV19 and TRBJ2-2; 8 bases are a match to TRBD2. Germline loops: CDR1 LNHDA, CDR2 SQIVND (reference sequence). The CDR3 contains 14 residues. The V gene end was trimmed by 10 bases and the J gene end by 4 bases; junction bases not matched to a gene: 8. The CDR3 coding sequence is TGTGCCACCCAATTCCGGGGGGGCACCGGGGAGCTGTTTTTT. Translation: CATQFRGGTGELFF. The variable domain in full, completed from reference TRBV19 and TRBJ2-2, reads DGGITQSPKYLFRKEGQNVTLSCEQNLNHDAMYWYRQDPGQGLRLIYYSQIVNDFQKGDIAEGYSVSREKKESFPLTVTSAQKNPTAFYLCATQFRGGTGELFFGEGSRLTVL.

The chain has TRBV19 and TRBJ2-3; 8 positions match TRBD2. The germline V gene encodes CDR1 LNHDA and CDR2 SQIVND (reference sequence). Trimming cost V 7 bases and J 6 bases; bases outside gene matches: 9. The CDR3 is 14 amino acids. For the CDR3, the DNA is TGTGCCAGTAAGAAGCGGGAGAGTGGGGATACGCAGTATTTT. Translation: CASKKRESGDTQYF.